Presented here are 20 T cell receptor beta chains from one specimen sequenced in a study of T cells in lung cancer brain metastases. Clones were read by immunoSEQ multiplex PCR, and TCRdb kept only the in-frame ones, dropping some. The sample contains about 7,000 clones, 75% to 90% of which appear only once. Material for sequencing was tumor tissue from the primary lung tumor. Receptor source: a man aged 45-65 years with non-small cell lung cancer.

The gene calls are TRBV18 and TRBJ1-4; TRBD1 might be the D (6 bases). The CDR3 is 17 amino acids. V was clipped by 5 bases and J by 7 bases, with 23 bases between them. CDR1 is KGHSH and CDR2 is LQKENI in the germline V gene. This CDR3 is CASSSGTGTRGSEKLFF. For the CDR3, the DNA is TGTGCCAGCTCATCCGGTACAGGGACCCGGGGTAGTGAAAAACTGTTTTTT.

The chain is built from TRBV6-5 and TRBJ1-1; D unresolved. The CDR3 covers 15 residues. Germline CDR1 is MNHEY and CDR2 is SVGAGI. The V gene lost 7 bases and the J gene lost 8 bases, with 23 bases spanning the gap. The CDR3 DNA reads as TGTGCCAGCATCGCCGCGGGCCTCCTTAGTCGGGAAGCTTTCTTT. Protein sequence: CASIAAGLLSREAFF.

The chain links TRBV9 to TRBJ1-1; D call uncertain. Trimming cost V 4 bases and J 4 bases, with 17 bases left between them. Germline loops: CDR1 SGDLS, CDR2 YYNGEE. This CDR3 has 15 residues. The CDR3 nucleotides are TGTGCCAGCAGCCCGGGTATTTCTGGGGTCACTGAAGCTTTCTTT. Its protein is CASSPGISGVTEAFF.

The V gene is TRBV6-5, the J gene TRBJ1-1, with D hard to call. The CDR3 is 13 residues long. Germline CDR1 and CDR2: MNHEY and SVGAGI. Trimming removed 2 bases from V and 5 bases from J, with 9 bases in between. Here the CDR3 DNA reads TGTGCCAGCAGTTACGATTCGAGGACTGAAGCTTTCTTT. Translating gives CASSYDSRTEAFF.

CDR3 in amino acids: CASSAQGGNGYTF. CDR3 bases: TGTGCCAGCAGCGCACAGGGAGGTAATGGCTACACCTTC. The gene calls are TRBV13 and TRBJ1-2, with D possibly being TRBD1 (6 bases). CDR1 is PRHDT, CDR2 FYEKMQ, per germline (reference sequence). Trimming removed 5 bases at V and 6 bases at J, with 13 bases between. This CDR3 has 13 residues.

The chain combines TRBV15 with TRBJ2-3; TRBD2 aligns across 9 bases. From germline, CDR1 is LNHNV and CDR2 YYDKDF (reference sequence). The CDR3 totals 15 residues. V shed 4 bases and J 4 bases; nucleotides not matched to a gene: 6. The CDR3: CATSIELAGADTQYF. The CDR3 nucleotides read TGTGCCACCAGCATAGAGTTAGCGGGGGCAGATACGCAGTATTTT.

The chain couples TRBV10-3 to TRBJ2-7; no firm D call. Per the germline V gene, CDR1 is ENHRY and CDR2 is SYGVKD. The V and J ends lost 2 bases and 4 bases respectively, with 6 bases between them. The CDR3 totals 12 residues. The CDR3 is CAISEQAYEQYF. In DNA, the CDR3 is TGTGCCATCAGTGAGCAAGCGTACGAGCAGTACTTC.

In DNA form, the CDR3 reads TGTGCCAGCAGCCAAGATAGGAGTGAAGGCACAGATACGCAGTATTTT. This sequence encodes CASSQDRSEGTDTQYF. This sequence joins TRBV14 and TRBJ2-3; D is ambiguous. Germline CDR1 is SGHDN and CDR2 is FVKESK. CDR3 length: 16 amino acids. Trimming cost V 0 bases and J 1 base, with 11 bases left between them.

The V call is TRBV14, the J call TRBJ2-1; TRBD2 might be the D (7 bases). Germline V CDR1 and CDR2: SGHDN, FVKESK. CDR3 length equals 15 residues. V gave up 4 bases and J gave up 4 bases, with 14 bases separating them. CDR3 region: CASSPVGGAYNEQFF. The CDR3, as DNA: TGTGCCAGCAGCCCCGTAGGGGGGGCTTACAATGAGCAGTTCTTC.

This clone came up once. V is TRBV7-2 and J is TRBJ2-7; TRBD2 matches 7 bases. CDR3 length: 12 residues. CDR1 and CDR2 from the germline V gene are SGHTA and FQGNSA. Trimming removed 0 bases from V and 10 bases from J; junction bases left unmatched: 3. The DNA for the CDR3 is TGTGCCAGCAGCTTAGCAGGCGGGGGACAGTACTTC. Translating gives CASSLAGGGQYF. Variable domain in full (rest from reference TRBV7-2 and TRBJ2-7): GAGVSQSPSNKVTEKGKDVELRCDPISGHTALYWYRQSLGQGLEFLIYFQGNSAPDKSGLPSDRFSAERTGGSVSTLTIQRTQQEDSAVYLCASSLAGGGQYFGPGTRLTVT.

This clone was counted once. This chain connects TRBV6-5 to TRBJ2-3; D unclear. Germline V gene lookup returns CDR1 MNHEY and CDR2 SVGAGI. V shed 0 bases and J shed 4 bases, with 8 bases lying between them. There are 14 residues in the CDR3. In nucleotides, the CDR3 is TGTGCCAGCAGTTACTCTTCAGACTCAGATACGCAGTATTTT. This encodes CASSYSSDSDTQYF.

This chain links TRBV7-9 with TRBJ2-1; the D is unclear. The CDR3 runs to 12 residues. Germline-derived CDR1 and CDR2 are SEHNR and FQNEAQ (reference sequence). Deletions cut 3 bases from V and 10 bases from J, with 10 bases between. The CDR3 nucleotides read TGTGCCAGCAGCTTCCTTCTTTTGGAGCAGTTCTTC. Residues: CASSFLLLEQFF. Variable domain in full (rest from reference TRBV7-9 and TRBJ2-1): DTGVSQNPRHKITKRGQNVTFRCDPISEHNRLYWYRQTLGQGPEFLTYFQNEAQLEKSRLLSDRFSAERPKGSFSTLEIQRTEQGDSAMYLCASSFLLLEQFFGPGTRLTVL.

The V gene is TRBV2, the J gene TRBJ2-5, with 8 nucleotides matching TRBD2. Germline V gene data show CDR1 as SNHLY and CDR2 as FYNNEI. CDR3 size: 14 residues. The junction had 12 bases not matched to a gene; V was cut back by 10 bases and J by 5 bases. The CDR3 nucleotides are TGTGCCATTAAGCTAGCGGGTATAGTGGAGACCCAGTACTTC. Amino acid sequence: CAIKLAGIVETQYF.

The V gene is TRBV6-1, the J gene TRBJ2-7; D is perhaps TRBD2 (6 bases). V shed 6 bases and J shed 5 bases, with 20 bases lying between them. The CDR3 loop spans 15 amino acids. Germline values: CDR1 MNHNS, CDR2 SASEGT. DNA for the CDR3: TGTGCCAGCAGCCAAGACGGGACTCTTCCCCACGAGCAGTACTTC. It codes for CASSQDGTLPHEQYF.

The sample holds a few counts of this clone. The chain recombines TRBV21-1 with TRBJ2-3; the table's TRBD2 call for D was not verified on the DNA. TRBV21-1 is a known pseudogene. This CDR3 is 17 amino acids long. The CDR3 region is CASSRDDIGEVKDTQYF. The CDR3, as DNA: TGTGCCAGCAGCCGCGACGACATAGGGGAGGTAAAGGATACGCAGTATTTT.

The J gene is TRBJ2-7, the V gene TRBV5-5, with 8 bases matching TRBD2. Trimming at V came to 2 bases and at J to 2 bases, leaving 0 bases not matched to a gene. Germline V gene lookup returns CDR1 SGHKS and CDR2 YYEKEE (reference sequence). This CDR3 comprises 13 residues. The CDR3, as DNA: TGTGCCAGCAGCTTCGGGGGGGCCTACGAGCAGTACTTC. Translating it yields CASSFGGAYEQYF.

J is TRBJ2-2 and V is TRBV18, with TRBD1 matching 9 bases. J gave up 5 bases and V 2 bases, and 6 bases lay outside the gene matches. This CDR3 region has 16 residues. CDR1 is KGHSH, CDR2 LQKENI, per germline. This CDR3 reads CASSPVGQGGTGELFF. The CDR3 nucleotides are TGTGCCAGCTCACCAGTGGGACAGGGAGGAACCGGGGAGCTGTTTTTT.

This clone occurred once. In DNA, the CDR3 is TGTGCCAGCCTCAAACGGCAGGGATTGGGCTACACTTTC. Amino acids: CASLKRQGLGYTF. This chain links TRBV21-1 with TRBJ1-2; the table's D call, TRBD1, has no DNA check behind it. TRBV21-1 has pseudogene status. CDR3 length: 13 residues.

The CDR3 DNA reads TGTGCCAGCAGCTTAGGGAGCGGCCAAGAGACCCAGTACTTC. Encoded protein: CASSLGSGQETQYF. The chain uses TRBV11-3 and TRBJ2-5; D is perhaps TRBD2 (5 bases). Germline V lookup: CDR1 SGHNT, CDR2 YENEEA. The CDR3 has 14 residues. V lost 1 base, J lost 1 base, and 7 bases lay in between.

This clone was observed a handful of times. V gene TRBV2 combines with J gene TRBJ1-5; 7 bases are shared with TRBD1. The CDR3 is 13 amino acids. Germline V CDR1 and CDR2: SNHLY, FYNNEI. With V trimmed by 4 bases and J by 10 bases, 7 bases remained unmatched. CDR3 sequence: CASSGQGFAPQHF. The DNA for the CDR3 is TGTGCCAGCAGTGGACAGGGTTTCGCTCCCCAGCATTTT. The whole variable domain, filled in from reference TRBV2 and TRBJ1-5, reads EPEVTQTPSHQVTQMGQEVILRCVPISNHLYFYWYRQILGQKVEFLVSFYNNEISEKSEIFDDQFSVERPDGSNFTLKIRSTKLEDSAMYFCASSGQGFAPQHFGDGTRLSIL.